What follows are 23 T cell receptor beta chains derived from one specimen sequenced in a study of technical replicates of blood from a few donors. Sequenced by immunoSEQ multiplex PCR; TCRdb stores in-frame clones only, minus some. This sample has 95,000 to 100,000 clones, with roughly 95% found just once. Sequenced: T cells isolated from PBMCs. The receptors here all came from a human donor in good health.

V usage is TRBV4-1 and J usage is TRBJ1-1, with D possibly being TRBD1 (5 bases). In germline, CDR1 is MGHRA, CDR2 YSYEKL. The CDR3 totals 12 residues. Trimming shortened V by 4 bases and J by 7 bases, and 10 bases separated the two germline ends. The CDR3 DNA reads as TGCGCCAGCAGCCTTCAGGGAAATGAAGCTTTCTTT. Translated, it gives CASSLQGNEAFF.

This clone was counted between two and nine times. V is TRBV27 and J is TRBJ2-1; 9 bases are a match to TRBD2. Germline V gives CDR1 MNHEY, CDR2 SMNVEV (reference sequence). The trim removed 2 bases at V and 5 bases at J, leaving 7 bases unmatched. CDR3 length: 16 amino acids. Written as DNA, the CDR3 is TGTGCCAGCAGTTTAGTTTCCGCGGGAGGGCACAATGAGCAGTTCTTC. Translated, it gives CASSLVSAGGHNEQFF.

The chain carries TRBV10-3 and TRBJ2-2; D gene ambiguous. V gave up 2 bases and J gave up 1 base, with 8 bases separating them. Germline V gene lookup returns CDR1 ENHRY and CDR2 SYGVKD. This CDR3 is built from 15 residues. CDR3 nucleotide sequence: TGTGCCATCAGTGAGCACGGTGGGAACACCGGGGAGCTGTTTTTT. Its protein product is CAISEHGGNTGELFF.

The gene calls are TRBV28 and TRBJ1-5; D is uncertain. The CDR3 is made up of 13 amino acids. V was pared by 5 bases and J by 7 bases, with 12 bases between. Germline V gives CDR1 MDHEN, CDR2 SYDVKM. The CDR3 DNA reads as TGTGCCAGCAGTCCTTACTTTGTGCAGCCCCAGCATTTT. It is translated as CASSPYFVQPQHF. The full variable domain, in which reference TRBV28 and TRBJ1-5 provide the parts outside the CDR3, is DVKVTQSSRYLVKRTGEKVFLECVQDMDHENMFWYRQDPGLGLRLIYFSYDVKMKEKGDIPEGYSVSREKKERFSLILESASTNQTSMYLCASSPYFVQPQHFGDGTRLSIL.

CDR3 coding DNA: TGTGCCAGCAGTTATGGACAGGGGGATCAGCCCCAGCATTTT. Amino acids: CASSYGQGDQPQHF. V usage is TRBV6-5 and J usage is TRBJ1-5, with 10 nucleotides matching TRBD1. CDR1 is MNHEY, CDR2 SVGAGI, per germline. This CDR3 region has 14 residues. V lost 3 bases to trimming and J lost 5 bases; unmatched junction nucleotides: 1.

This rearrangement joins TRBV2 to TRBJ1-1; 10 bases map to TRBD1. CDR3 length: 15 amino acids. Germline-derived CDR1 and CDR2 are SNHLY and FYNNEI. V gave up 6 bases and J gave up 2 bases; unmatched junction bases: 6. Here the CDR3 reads CASRGDRGTNTEAFF. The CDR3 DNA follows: TGTGCCAGCAGAGGGGACAGGGGAACTAACACTGAAGCTTTCTTT.

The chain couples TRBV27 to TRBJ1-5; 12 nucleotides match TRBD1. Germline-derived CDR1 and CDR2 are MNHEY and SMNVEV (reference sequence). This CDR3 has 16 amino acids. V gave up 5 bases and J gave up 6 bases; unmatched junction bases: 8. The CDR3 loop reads CASSTGTGGGSQPQHF. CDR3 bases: TGTGCCAGCAGTACGGGGACAGGGGGCGGAAGTCAGCCCCAGCATTTT.

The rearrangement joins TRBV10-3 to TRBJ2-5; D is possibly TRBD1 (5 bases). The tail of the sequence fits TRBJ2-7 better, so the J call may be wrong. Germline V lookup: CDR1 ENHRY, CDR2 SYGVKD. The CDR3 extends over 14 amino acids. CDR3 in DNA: TGTGCCATCAGAGCCACAACAGGCCCCTACGAGCAGTACTTC. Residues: CAIRATTGPYEQYF.

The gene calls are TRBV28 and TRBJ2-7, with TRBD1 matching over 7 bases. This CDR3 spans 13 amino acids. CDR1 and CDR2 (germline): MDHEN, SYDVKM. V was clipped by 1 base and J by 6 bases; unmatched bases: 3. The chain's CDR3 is CASSLLGGREQYF. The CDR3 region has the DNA TGTGCCAGCAGTTTATTAGGGGGCCGCGAGCAGTACTTC.

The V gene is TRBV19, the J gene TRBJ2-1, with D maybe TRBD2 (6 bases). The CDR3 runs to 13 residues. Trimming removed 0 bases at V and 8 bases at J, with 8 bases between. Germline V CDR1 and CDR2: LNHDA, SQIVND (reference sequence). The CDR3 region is CASSIEGGDEQFF. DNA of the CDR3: TGTGCCAGTAGTATAGAAGGAGGGGATGAGCAGTTCTTC.

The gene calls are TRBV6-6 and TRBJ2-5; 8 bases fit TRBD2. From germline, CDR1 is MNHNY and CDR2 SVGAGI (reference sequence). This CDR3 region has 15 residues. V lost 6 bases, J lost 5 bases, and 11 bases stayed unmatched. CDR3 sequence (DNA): TGTGCCAGCAGCCGCCAGACGGGGGGGCATGAGACCCAGTACTTC. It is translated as CASSRQTGGHETQYF.

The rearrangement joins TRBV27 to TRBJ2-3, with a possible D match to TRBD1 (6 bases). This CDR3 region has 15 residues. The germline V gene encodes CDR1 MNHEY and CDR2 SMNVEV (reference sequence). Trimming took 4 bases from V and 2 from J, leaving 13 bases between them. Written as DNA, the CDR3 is TGTGCCAGCAGTTCCAGACAGGACCCCACAGATACGCAGTATTTT. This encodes CASSSRQDPTDTQYF.

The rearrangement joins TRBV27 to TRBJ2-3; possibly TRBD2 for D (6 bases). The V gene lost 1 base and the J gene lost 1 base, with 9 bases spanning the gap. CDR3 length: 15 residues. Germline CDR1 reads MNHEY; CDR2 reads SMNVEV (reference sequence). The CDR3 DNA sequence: TGTGCCAGCAGTTTATACCCTAGCGGCACAGATACGCAGTATTTT. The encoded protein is CASSLYPSGTDTQYF.

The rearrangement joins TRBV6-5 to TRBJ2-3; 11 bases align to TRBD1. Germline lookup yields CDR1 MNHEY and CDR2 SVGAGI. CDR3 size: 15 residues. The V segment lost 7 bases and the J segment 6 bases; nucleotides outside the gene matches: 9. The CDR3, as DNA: TGTGCCAGCACCTCGGACAGGGGGCTTTTGGATACGCAGTATTTT. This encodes CASTSDRGLLDTQYF.

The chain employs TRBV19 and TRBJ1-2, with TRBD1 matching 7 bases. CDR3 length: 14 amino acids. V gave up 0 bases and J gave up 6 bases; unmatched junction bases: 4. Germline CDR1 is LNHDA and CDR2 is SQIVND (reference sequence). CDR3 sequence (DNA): TGTGCCAGTAGTATAGAAGGGGGCGCGGATGGCTACACCTTC. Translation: CASSIEGGADGYTF. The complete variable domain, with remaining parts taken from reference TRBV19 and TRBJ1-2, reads DGGITQSPKYLFRKEGQNVTLSCEQNLNHDAMYWYRQDPGQGLRLIYYSQIVNDFQKGDIAEGYSVSREKKESFPLTVTSAQKNPTAFYLCASSIEGGADGYTFGSGTRLTVV.

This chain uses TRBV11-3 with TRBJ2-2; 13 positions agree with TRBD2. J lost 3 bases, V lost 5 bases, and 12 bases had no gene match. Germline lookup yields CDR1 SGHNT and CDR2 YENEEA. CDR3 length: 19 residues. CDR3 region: CASSPMVGLAGVDTGELFF. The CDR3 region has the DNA TGTGCCAGCAGCCCAATGGTTGGACTAGCGGGGGTGGACACCGGGGAGCTGTTTTTT.

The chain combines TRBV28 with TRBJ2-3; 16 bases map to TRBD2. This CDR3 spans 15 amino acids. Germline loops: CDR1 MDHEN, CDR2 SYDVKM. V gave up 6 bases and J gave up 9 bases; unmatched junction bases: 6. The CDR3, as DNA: TGTGCCAGCAGAACCGGGACTAGCGGGGGGGGGACGCAGTATTTT. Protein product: CASRTGTSGGGTQYF.

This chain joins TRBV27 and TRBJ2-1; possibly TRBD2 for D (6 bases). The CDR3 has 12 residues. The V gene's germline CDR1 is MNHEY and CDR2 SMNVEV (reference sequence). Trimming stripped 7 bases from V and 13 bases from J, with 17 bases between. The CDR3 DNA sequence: TGTGCCAGCACCACCTCCGGGACTCCTCAGTTCTTC. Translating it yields CASTTSGTPQFF.

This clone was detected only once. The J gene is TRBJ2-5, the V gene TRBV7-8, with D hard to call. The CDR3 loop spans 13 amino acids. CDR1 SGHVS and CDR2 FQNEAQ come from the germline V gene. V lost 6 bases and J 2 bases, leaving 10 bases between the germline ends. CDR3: CASRRHGQETQYF. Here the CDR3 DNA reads TGTGCCAGCAGACGACACGGACAAGAGACCCAGTACTTC.

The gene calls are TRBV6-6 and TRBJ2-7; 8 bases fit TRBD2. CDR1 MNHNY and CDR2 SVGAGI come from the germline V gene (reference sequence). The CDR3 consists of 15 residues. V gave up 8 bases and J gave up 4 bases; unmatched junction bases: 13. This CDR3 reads CASSSPGGGRYEQYF. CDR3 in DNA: TGTGCCAGCTCCTCCCCCGGGGGGGGTCGGTACGAGCAGTACTTC.

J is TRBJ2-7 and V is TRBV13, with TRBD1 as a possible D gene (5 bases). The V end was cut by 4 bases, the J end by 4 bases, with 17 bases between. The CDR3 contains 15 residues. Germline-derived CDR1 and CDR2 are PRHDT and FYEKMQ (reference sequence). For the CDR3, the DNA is TGTGCCAGCAGCTCACCGCAAGGGGTGGGGTACGAGCAGTACTTC. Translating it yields CASSSPQGVGYEQYF.

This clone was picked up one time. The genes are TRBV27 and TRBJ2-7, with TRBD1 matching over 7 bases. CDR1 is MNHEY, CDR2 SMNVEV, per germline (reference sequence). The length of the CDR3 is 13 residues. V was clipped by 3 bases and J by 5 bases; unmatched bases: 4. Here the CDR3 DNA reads TGTGCCAGCAGTTTTTCAGGGGGTAACGAGCAGTACTTC. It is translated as CASSFSGGNEQYF.

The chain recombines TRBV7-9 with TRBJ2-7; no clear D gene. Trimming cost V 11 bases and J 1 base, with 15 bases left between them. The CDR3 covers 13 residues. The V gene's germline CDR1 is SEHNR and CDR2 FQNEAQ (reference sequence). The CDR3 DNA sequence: TGTGCCTTAGCCCCAGTCCCGTCCTACGAGCAGTACTTC. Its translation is CALAPVPSYEQYF.